Given below is one T cell receptor beta chain in context. This entry comes from a study of blood T cell repertoires in COVID-19. V lost 1 base, J lost 2 bases, and 5 bases stayed unmatched. The germline V gene encodes CDR1 LGHNA and CDR2 YNFKEQ. This CDR3 region has 16 residues. Per the original methods: By means of reference gene primer amplification, nucleated cell counts were estimated. Here immunoSEQ multiplex PCR was the method, and the copy in TCRdb shows in-frame clones only, minus some. The V and J calls and clone size come from that table; D and trimming were worked out from the DNA. The sample holds approximately 300,000 clones, approximately 90% seen once.

The clonotype originates from a man aged 30 to 39 with acute or convalescent COVID-19. Sequencing used peripheral blood. V is TRBV4-2 and J is TRBJ2-7, with TRBD2 matching 10 bases. The chain's CDR3 is CASSQASSGGTYEQYF. CDR3 in DNA: TGTGCCAGCAGCCAAGCCTCTAGCGGGGGCACCTACGAGCAGTACTTC.